These 6 T cell receptor beta chains were sequenced from one sample in a study of T cell clusters in autoimmune cytopenias. TRB was amplified from approximately 230 ng of peripheral blood genomic DNA per sample. One tube held mixed TRB-A and TRB-B primer pools for touch-down PCR. From the multiplex PCR reads, TCRdb lists one entry per CDR3 protein and no DNA. This repertoire includes 6,000 to 8,500 distinct CDR3 sequences. This sample also appeared in a second study, on T cell repertoires in aging, cancer and after chemotherapy.

The specimen sequenced was peripheral blood. These receptors came from a human donor in good health.

This clonotype is identified as medium-sized from frequency. The CDR3 is CASSEREGRGELFF. V usage is TRBV19 and J usage is TRBJ2-2; TCRdb picks TRBD2, but there is no DNA to check that call. CDR3 length: 14 amino acids. CDR1 is LNHDA, CDR2 SQIVND, per germline (reference sequence). Supplemented by reference TRBV19 and TRBJ2-2, the full variable domain reads DGGITQSPKYLFRKEGQNVTLSCEQNLNHDAMYWYRQDPGQGLRLIYYSQIVNDFQKGDIAEGYSVSREKKESFPLTVTSAQKNPTAFYLCASSEREGRGELFFGEGSRLTVL.

The chain uses TRBV19 and TRBJ1-3; TCRdb gives TRBD1 as the D gene, but with no DNA this cannot be confirmed. The germline gives CDR1 LNHDA, CDR2 SQIVND (reference sequence). The CDR3 has 15 residues. CDR3 residues: CASSASRGAGNTIYF.

CDR3 residues: CASSPRGGGRWAGELFF. The chain couples TRBV4-3 to TRBJ2-2; TCRdb reports TRBD1, a call that lacks DNA to check it against. The CDR3 runs to 17 residues. CDR1 and CDR2 from the germline V gene are LGHNA and YSLEER.

Judged by frequency, this clonotype is medium-sized. The genes are TRBV30 and TRBJ2-3. Germline assignment: CDR1 GTSNPN and CDR2 SVGIG (reference sequence). The CDR3 has 14 amino acids. The chain's CDR3 is CAWSDTGSTDTQYF.

This chain links TRBV6-1 with TRBJ2-1; TCRdb designates TRBD1, a call that cannot be tested without DNA. Germline CDR1 MNHNS, CDR2 SASEGT. This CDR3 spans 18 amino acids. CDR3 in amino acids: CASSLARGTPGSYNKQFF.

The gene calls are TRBV19 and TRBJ1-3. Germline CDR1 is LNHDA and CDR2 is SQIVND (reference sequence). The CDR3 has 16 residues. CDR3 in amino acids: CASSADVQGSGNTIYF.